This passage covers 8 T cell receptor beta chains from one sample sequenced in a study of T cells in Graves' hyperthyroidism and ophthalmopathy. From RNA transcripts, TCR beta CDR3 regions were amplified. Using the HTBI primer set, a first-round RT-PCR was run on the TCR CDR3. TCRdb fed the multiplex PCR reads into MiXCR, producing one record per CDR3 protein. The data contain 550,000 to 700,000 distinct CDR3 sequences, 14% to 15% of them singletons. The sequenced material came from blood. The receptors here all came from a woman aged 40 to 50 with Graves' ophthalmopathy.

This clonotype was recorded at least ten times. The chain combines TRBV2 with TRBJ2-2; TRBD2 might be the D (6 bases). The CDR3 runs 14 residues. From germline, CDR1 is SNHLY and CDR2 FYNNEI. Between the trimmed V and J ends, which lost 7 bases and 3 bases, there was a span of 12 bases. In DNA form, the CDR3 reads TGTGCCAGCAACGGGGACTGGCACACCGGGGAGCTGTTTTTT. Protein: CASNGDWHTGELFF. The variable domain in full, with the rest retrieved from reference TRBV2 and TRBJ2-2, is EPEVTQTPSHQVTQMGQEVILRCVPISNHLYFYWYRQILGQKVEFLVSFYNNEISEKSEIFDDQFSVERPDGSNFTLKIRSTKLEDSAMYFCASNGDWHTGELFFGEGSRLTVL.

The V and J genes are TRBV29-1 and TRBJ1-5, with 7 bases that match TRBD1. CDR1 is SQVTM, CDR2 ANQGSEA, per germline. CDR3 length: 14 amino acids. V shed 6 bases, J shed 5 bases, and the junction held 10 bases outside the gene matches. The CDR3 DNA sequence: TGCAGCGTAGCCCCACAGGGGAAGGATCAGCCCCAGCATTTT. Translated, it gives CSVAPQGKDQPQHF.

J is TRBJ2-2 and V is TRBV5-6; the match to TRBD1 covers 7 bases. This CDR3 spans 17 amino acids. Trimming cost V 2 bases and J 2 bases; bases outside gene matches: 9. The germline CDR1 and CDR2 sequences are SGHDT and YYEEEE. CDR3 coding DNA: TGTGCCAGCAGCTTAAGGAAGAGGGGGCTTAACACCGGGGAGCTGTTTTTT. This encodes CASSLRKRGLNTGELFF.

This clonotype was recorded a few times. As DNA, the CDR3 is TGTGCCAGCAGTAATCACGGACAGTATCAGCCCCAGCATTTT. Translated: CASSNHGQYQPQHF. J is TRBJ1-5 and V is TRBV28, with a weak D call TRBD1 (6 bases). Germline assignment: CDR1 MDHEN and CDR2 SYDVKM. This CDR3 region has 14 residues. Trimming pared 5 bases from V and 5 bases from J, leaving 13 bases between.

The chain joins TRBV5-1 to TRBJ2-5; 9 bases line up with TRBD2. CDR1 is SGHRS and CDR2 is YFSETQ in the germline V gene. The trim removed 4 bases at V and 3 bases at J, leaving 4 bases unmatched. This CDR3 has 14 residues. DNA for the CDR3: TGCGCCAGCAGCCCAGGACTAGCGAAAGAGACCCAGTACTTC. Its protein is CASSPGLAKETQYF.

This clonotype has a count of ten or more. The V gene is TRBV28, the J gene TRBJ1-2; D unresolved. The CDR3 totals 13 residues. The V end was cut by 5 bases, the J end by 8 bases, with 15 bases between. From germline, CDR1 is MDHEN and CDR2 SYDVKM. CDR3 in DNA: TGTGCCAGCAGTCCTTCGTTGATGGTAGGCTACACCTTC. The encoded protein is CASSPSLMVGYTF.

There are many counts of this clonotype. This sequence joins TRBV11-2 and TRBJ2-5; 8 bases fit TRBD2. J was trimmed by 5 bases and V by 5 bases; bases with no gene match: 7. The CDR3 covers 14 residues. Per germline, CDR1 SGHAT and CDR2 FQNNGV. The CDR3 nucleotides are TGTGCCAGCAGCCGACCACGGGAGGGTGAGACCCAGTACTTC. Its protein is CASSRPREGETQYF.

The chain joins TRBV3-1 to TRBJ1-2; TRBD1 matches 10 bases. CDR1 LGHDT and CDR2 YNNKEL come from the germline V gene (reference sequence). The CDR3 has 15 amino acids. J gave up 5 bases and V 1 base, and 4 bases lay outside the gene matches. For the CDR3, the DNA is TGTGCCAGCAGCCAAGGTTGGGACAGGGGTTATGGCTACACCTTC. This translates into CASSQGWDRGYGYTF.